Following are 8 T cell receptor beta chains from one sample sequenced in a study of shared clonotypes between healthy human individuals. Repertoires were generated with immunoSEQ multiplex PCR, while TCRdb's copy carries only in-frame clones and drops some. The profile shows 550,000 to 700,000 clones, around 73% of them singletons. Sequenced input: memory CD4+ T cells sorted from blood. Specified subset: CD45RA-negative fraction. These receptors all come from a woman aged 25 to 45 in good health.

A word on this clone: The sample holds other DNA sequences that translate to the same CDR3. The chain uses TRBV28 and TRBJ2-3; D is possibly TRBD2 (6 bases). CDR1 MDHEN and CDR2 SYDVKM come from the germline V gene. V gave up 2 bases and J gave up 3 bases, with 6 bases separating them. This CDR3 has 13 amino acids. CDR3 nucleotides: TGTGCCAGCAGTTTAGCGGGGACAGATACGCAGTATTTT. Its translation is CASSLAGTDTQYF.

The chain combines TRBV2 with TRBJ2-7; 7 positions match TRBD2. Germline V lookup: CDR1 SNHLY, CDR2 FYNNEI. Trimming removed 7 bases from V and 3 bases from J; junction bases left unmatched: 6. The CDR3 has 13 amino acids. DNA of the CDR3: TGTGCCAGCACCGGACTAGTCGGCTACGAGCAGTACTTC. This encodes CASTGLVGYEQYF.

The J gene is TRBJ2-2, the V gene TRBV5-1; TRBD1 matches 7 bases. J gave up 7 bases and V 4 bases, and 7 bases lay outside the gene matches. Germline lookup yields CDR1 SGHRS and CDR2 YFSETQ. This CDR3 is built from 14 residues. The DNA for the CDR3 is TGCGCCAGCAGCCTAGGACAGGAACACGGGGAGCTGTTTTTT. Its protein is CASSLGQEHGELFF.

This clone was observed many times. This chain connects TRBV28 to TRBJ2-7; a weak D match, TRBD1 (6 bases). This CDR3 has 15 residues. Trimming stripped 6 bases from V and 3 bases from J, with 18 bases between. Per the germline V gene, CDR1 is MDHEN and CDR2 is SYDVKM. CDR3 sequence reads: CASSTGRRSVYEQYF. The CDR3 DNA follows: TGTGCCAGCAGCACAGGGAGAAGGTCTGTCTACGAGCAGTACTTC.

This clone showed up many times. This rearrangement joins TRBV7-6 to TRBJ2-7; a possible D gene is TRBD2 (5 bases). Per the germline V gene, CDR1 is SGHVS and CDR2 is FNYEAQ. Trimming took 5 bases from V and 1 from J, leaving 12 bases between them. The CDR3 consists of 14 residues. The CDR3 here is CASSTTSISYEQYF. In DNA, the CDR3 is TGTGCCAGCAGCACCACTAGTATATCCTACGAGCAGTACTTC.

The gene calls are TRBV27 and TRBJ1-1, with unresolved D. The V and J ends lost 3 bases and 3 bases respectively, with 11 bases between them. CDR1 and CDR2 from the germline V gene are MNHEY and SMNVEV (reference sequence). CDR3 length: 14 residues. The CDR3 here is CASSFVGLDTEAFF. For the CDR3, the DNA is TGTGCCAGCAGTTTTGTAGGGTTAGACACTGAAGCTTTCTTT.

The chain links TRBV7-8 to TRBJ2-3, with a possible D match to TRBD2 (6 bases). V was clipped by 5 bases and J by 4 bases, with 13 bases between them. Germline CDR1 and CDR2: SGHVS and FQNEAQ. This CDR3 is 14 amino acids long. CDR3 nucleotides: TGTGCCAGCAGCCTTAGGGAGGCGCCAGATACGCAGTATTTT. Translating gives CASSLREAPDTQYF.

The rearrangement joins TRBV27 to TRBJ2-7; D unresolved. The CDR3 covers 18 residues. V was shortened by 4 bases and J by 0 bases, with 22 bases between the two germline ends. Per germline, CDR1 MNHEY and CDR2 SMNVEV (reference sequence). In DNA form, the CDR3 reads TGTGCCAGCAGTTCCTCTCCCGACTGGCCTTGGACCTCCTACGAGCAGTACTTC. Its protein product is CASSSSPDWPWTSYEQYF.